Listed below are T cell receptor beta chains from one sample, sequenced in a study of blood T cell repertoires in COVID-19. Produced via immunoSEQ multiplex PCR; TCRdb's table is partial and in-frame only. This table has 190,000 or so clones, roughly 89% appearing once. Sequenced sample: peripheral blood. The receptors originated from a man aged 55 to 70 who had recovered from COVID-19. CDR3s include the opening cysteine and the closing phenylalanine or tryptophan. The order of the fields is D gene, J gene, V gene, clone size, CDR3 DNA, CDR3 protein. D genes are given only for firm matches. Only part of the rows carry a size: once, few, many, or a class if the clone is expanded.

NA,TRBJ2-3,TRBV27,once,TGTGCCATTGGGGACTTTAGCACAGATACGCAGTATTTT,CAIGDFSTDTQYF
TRBD2,TRBJ2-7,TRBV28,NA,TGTGCCAGCAGTTTGGGGGGAGGGGATGAGCAGTACTTC,CASSLGGGDEQYF
TRBD1,TRBJ1-2,TRBV6-1,NA,TGTGCCAGCAATACTCTCAGGGGGACCGGCTACACCTTC,CASNTLRGTGYTF
NA,TRBJ2-5,TRBV5-6,NA,TGTGCCAGCAGCTCTAGGGAGACCCAGTACTTC,CASSSRETQYF
TRBD2,TRBJ2-1,TRBV30,NA,TGTGCCTGCCTCATAGCGGGAACCTCCTACAATGAGCAGTTCTTC,CACLIAGTSYNEQFF
NA,TRBJ1-1,TRBV10-2,NA,TGCGCCAGCATAAAACACGAAAGTTTTGAAGCTTTCTTT,CASIKHESFEAFF
TRBD1,TRBJ1-4,TRBV15,NA,TGTGCCACCAGGAGGGACAGTGCTAATGAAAAACTGTTTTTT,CATRRDSANEKLFF
NA,TRBJ1-2,TRBV5-4,NA,TGTGCCAGCAGCTTGGACGAGTATGGCTACACCTTC,CASSLDEYGYTF
TRBD1,TRBJ2-1,TRBV4-1,once,TGCGCCAGCAGCCAAGCCCCGCAGGGGACAGGCAATGAGCAGTTCTTC,CASSQAPQGTGNEQFF
NA,TRBJ1-4,TRBV5-1,NA,TGCGCCAGCAGTAGGGGAACTAATGAAAAACTGTTTTTT,CASSRGTNEKLFF
TRBD1,TRBJ1-4,TRBV12-3/TRBV12-4,NA,TGTGCCAGCAGCGGACAGGGACGGGAAAAACTGTTTTTT,CASSGQGREKLFF
NA,TRBJ1-5,TRBV6-5,NA,TGTGCCAGCAGTCCGGGGTACAATCAGCCCCAGCATTTT,CASSPGYNQPQHF
NA,TRBJ2-1,TRBV27,NA,TGTGCCAGCAGTTTAGGCAGCAATGAGCAGTTCTTC,CASSLGSNEQFF
NA,TRBJ1-6,TRBV28,once,TGTGCCAGCAGTTTTGGGGGGGCTGGGAATTCACCCCTCCACTTT,CASSFGGAGNSPLHF
TRBD2,TRBJ2-3,TRBV12-5,NA,TGTGCTAGTGGACTGAGCGGGGAGTACACAGATACGCAGTATTTT,CASGLSGEYTDTQYF
TRBD1,TRBJ1-5,TRBV5-1,few,TGCGCCAGCAGCCCCGGACAGGGCAATCAGCCCCAGCATTTT,CASSPGQGNQPQHF
NA,TRBJ1-3,TRBV5-6,NA,TGTGCCAGCAGCCTACAAGACAGAAACTCTGGAAACACCATATATTTT,CASSLQDRNSGNTIYF
NA,TRBJ2-7,TRBV29-1,NA,TGCAGCGTGAGTCGGAGCTCCTACGAGCAGTACTTC,CSVSRSSYEQYF
NA,TRBJ2-1,TRBV3-1/TRBV3-2,NA,TGTGCCAGCAGCCTACACACTGAGCAGTTCTTC,CASSLHTEQFF
NA,TRBJ1-1,TRBV11-2,NA,TGTGCCAGCAGCCTACAGGGAGGGGCTGAAGCTTTCTTT,CASSLQGGAEAFF
TRBD2,TRBJ2-3,TRBV9,NA,TGTGCCAGCAGCGTAGATATCAGCGGGGGGGCCATGGATACGCAGTATTTT,CASSVDISGGAMDTQYF
NA,TRBJ1-2,TRBV14,NA,TGTGCCAGCAGCCAAACATCAGGGTACGGTGGCTACACCTTC,CASSQTSGYGGYTF
NA,TRBJ1-6,TRBV7-9,NA,TGTGCCGGCGGCGACAGTTATAATTCACCCCTCCACTTT,CAGGDSYNSPLHF
NA,TRBJ2-1,TRBV5-1,NA,TGCGCCAGCAGCTTGGGCCTAGCAAGGGCACGGGCCTACAATGAGCAGTTCTTC,CASSLGLARARAYNEQFF
NA,TRBJ2-5,TRBV28,NA,TGTGCCAGCAGCCCCCCTTTAGTATTCCAGTACTTC,CASSPPLVFQYF
TRBD1,TRBJ2-1,TRBV15,few,TGTGCCACCAGCACCGGTGGACAGGGAATGAATGAGCAGTTCTTC,CATSTGGQGMNEQFF
NA,TRBJ2-7,TRBV7-8,NA,TGTGCCAGCAGCTTGTTACAGACCTACGAGCAGTACTTC,CASSLLQTYEQYF
NA,TRBJ2-4,TRBV2,NA,TGTGCCAGCCGTGTCCAGACAATTGCCAAAAACATTCAGTACTTC,CASRVQTIAKNIQYF
NA,TRBJ2-2,TRBV9,NA,TGTGCCAGCAGCGTGCGGAGTAACACCGGGGAGCTGTTTTTT,CASSVRSNTGELFF
TRBD1,TRBJ2-2,TRBV6-2/TRBV6-3,NA,TGTGCCAGCAGTTGGGTCCCCGGGACAGGGGACGCCGGGGAGCTGTTTTTT,CASSWVPGTGDAGELFF
TRBD1,TRBJ1-1,TRBV6-5,NA,TGTGCCAGCAGTTGGACAGGTGGGGTGGCTTTCTTT,CASSWTGGVAFF
TRBD1,TRBJ1-4,TRBV19,NA,TGTGCCAGTAGTATCCGGACAGGGGGCGTGAGGATTAATGAAAAACTGTTTTTT,CASSIRTGGVRINEKLFF
TRBD2,TRBJ2-7,TRBV6-6,NA,TGTGCCAGCAGTCTCAGCGGGAGTAACTACGAGCAGTACTTC,CASSLSGSNYEQYF
NA,TRBJ1-4,TRBV20-1,NA,TGCAGTGCTAGTGACGGGAGGAATGAAAAACTGTTTTTT,CSASDGRNEKLFF
TRBD2,TRBJ2-2,TRBV12-5,NA,TGTGCTAGTGGCACCGGGACTAGCGGTTACACCGGGGAGCTGTTTTTT,CASGTGTSGYTGELFF
NA,TRBJ2-3,TRBV4-2,NA,TGTGCCAGCAGCCAAAACACAGGGTATGAAGATACGCAGTATTTT,CASSQNTGYEDTQYF
NA,TRBJ1-1,TRBV18,NA,TGTGCCAGCTCACCATCGGAACAGGTTGTTACTGAAGCTTTCTTT,CASSPSEQVVTEAFF
TRBD1,TRBJ2-3,TRBV11-2,NA,TGTGCCAGCAGCGCGGGGACAGGGGGAACAGATACGCAGTATTTT,CASSAGTGGTDTQYF
TRBD1,TRBJ1-2,TRBV18,NA,TGTGCCAGCTCACCCTCGACAGGGGGCAGCACCTATGGCTACACCTTC,CASSPSTGGSTYGYTF
NA,TRBJ1-1,TRBV5-6,NA,TGTGCCAGCAGCTTAATACGGGGGAACACTGAAGCTTTCTTT,CASSLIRGNTEAFF
NA,TRBJ2-1,TRBV11-3,once,TGTGCCAGCAGCGCCGGGACACACTCCTACAATGAGCAGTTCTTC,CASSAGTHSYNEQFF
TRBD1,TRBJ1-1,TRBV3-1/TRBV3-2,NA,TGTGCCAGCAGCGTCGGGACAGACAACACTGAAGCTTTCTTT,CASSVGTDNTEAFF
NA,TRBJ1-2,TRBV7-9,once,TGTGCCAGCAGCCCCTCTAGGTGGGATGGCTACACCTTC,CASSPSRWDGYTF
NA,TRBJ2-1,TRBV9,NA,TGTGCCAGCAGCGTAGCCGGGGAGTCCTACAATGAGCAGTTCTTC,CASSVAGESYNEQFF
TRBD1,TRBJ2-1,TRBV5-1,NA,TGCGCCAGCAGCCGCGCCGGGACAGAGTACAATGAGCAGTTCTTC,CASSRAGTEYNEQFF